The entry below describes one T cell receptor (beta chain). Antigen specificity is unknown. TCRdb keeps only in-frame clones here, not all; method: immunoSEQ multiplex PCR. The sample has about 12,000 clones, more than 65% seen once. This sample is drawn from a study of T cell repertoires in ileal Crohn's disease. On the study more broadly: At surgery, 35% to 40% of patients smoked, with median disease duration roughly 7.2 years.

Germline V lookup: CDR1 SGHAT, CDR2 FQNNGV. The CDR3 has 15 amino acids. Unmatched junction bases numbered 9, after V lost 5 bases and J lost 4 bases. Broader study findings: Endoscopic recurrence occurred in every patient whose clonality exceeded 26.8%. Active smokers at surgery had more clonal expansions than non-smokers.

The time point was: neoterminal ileum biopsy at postoperative endoscopy, about 6 months after surgery. Eligibility required adulthood, ileal or ileocolonic Crohn's disease and indicated ileocolonic resection. The material sequenced was ileal tissue. The clonotype comes from an adult with Crohn's disease. The chain links TRBV11-2 to TRBJ1-2; 8 bases fit TRBD1. The CDR3 nucleotides are TGTGCCAGCAGCCTTGGACAGGGTGGAAGCTATGGCTACACCTTC. Translation gives CASSLGQGGSYGYTF.